Each of the 20 T cell receptor beta chains below was sequenced from the same sample in a study of breast tumors, draining lymph nodes, adjacent tissues. Breast cancer patients provided tissue from their axillary draining lymph nodes. MiXCR, applied by TCRdb to the multiplex PCR reads, yields one record per CDR3 protein. The top ten clones hold 3% to 4% of a sample with approximately 230,000 distinct CDR3 sequences, less than 45% of them seen once. Material for sequencing was axillary lymph node tissue. These receptors were obtained from a female donor with breast cancer. Some clones in this sample may be carry-over from other donors' samples.

This rearrangement joins TRBV7-8 to TRBJ2-5; a possible D gene is TRBD2 (6 bases). Germline V gene lookup returns CDR1 SGHVS and CDR2 FQNEAQ. V was clipped by 2 bases and J by 10 bases, with 17 bases between them. This CDR3 spans 14 amino acids. This chain's CDR3 is CASSLFRGVGGQYF. The CDR3 nucleotides read TGTGCCAGCAGCTTATTTCGGGGTGTGGGGGGCCAGTACTTC.

This clonotype has ten or more counts. A read error may be the cause here, since a much bigger clone is one base away. V usage is TRBV7-8 and J usage is TRBJ2-6; D might be TRBD1 (5 bases). The CDR3 is 18 residues long. CDR1 is SGHVS and CDR2 is FQNEAQ in the germline V gene. CDR3 sequence (DNA): TGTGCCAGCAGCTTAGGGGGCAGGGCAGACTCTGGGGCCCACGTCCTGACTTTC. Its translation is CASSLGGRADSGAHVLTF.

This clonotype was detected many times. The chain carries TRBV5-4 and TRBJ2-5; possible D gene TRBD1, 5 bases. Germline CDR1 reads SGHNT; CDR2 reads YYREEE (reference sequence). V was clipped by 1 base and J by 5 bases, with 9 bases between them. The CDR3 has 13 amino acids. CDR3: CASSLQGRETQYF. The DNA of the CDR3 is TGTGCCAGCAGCTTGCAGGGCCGGGAGACCCAGTACTTC.

This clonotype was recorded many times. The chain uses TRBV29-1 and TRBJ2-5; 8 nucleotides match TRBD2. The CDR3 has 13 residues. V dropped 7 bases and J dropped 4; count of bases not matched to a gene: 8. Looked up from germline, CDR1 is SQVTM and CDR2 is ANQGSEA. The CDR3 protein is CSAEGLAGETQYF. The DNA for the CDR3 is TGCAGCGCCGAAGGTCTAGCGGGAGAGACCCAGTACTTC. Full variable domain (remainder filled in from reference TRBV29-1 and TRBJ2-5): SAVISQKPSRDICQRGTSLTIQCQVDSQVTMMFWYRQQPGQSLTLIATANQGSEATYESGFVIDKFPISRPNLTFSTLTVSNMSPEDSSIYLCSAEGLAGETQYFGPGTRLLVL.

This clonotype appeared many times. The rearrangement links TRBV18 to TRBJ1-2; D is undetermined. CDR1 KGHSH and CDR2 LQKENI come from the germline V gene. CDR3 length: 12 amino acids. V lost 2 bases, J lost 2 bases, and 3 bases lay in between. In DNA, the CDR3 is TGTGCCAGCTCACCAGGGAACTATGGCTACACCTTC. Its protein is CASSPGNYGYTF. Full variable domain (rest looked up from reference TRBV18 and TRBJ1-2): NAGVMQNPRHLVRRRGQEARLRCSPMKGHSHVYWYRQLPEEGLKFMVYLQKENIIDESGMPKERFSAEFPKEGPSILRIQQVVRGDSAAYFCASSPGNYGYTFGSGTRLTVV.

This clonotype was recorded at least ten times. V and J are TRBV10-2 and TRBJ1-5; unclear D gene. CDR3 length: 10 residues. Looked up from germline, CDR1 is WSHSY and CDR2 is SAAADI. The germline V and J ends were trimmed by 7 bases and 5 bases, with 3 bases remaining between them. The CDR3 coding sequence is TGCGCCAGCAAAGATCAGCCCCAGCATTTT. Protein sequence: CASKDQPQHF.

This clonotype showed up many times. The chain uses TRBV5-1 and TRBJ2-2; no definite D call. This CDR3 region has 15 residues. Trimming pared 0 bases from V and 2 bases from J, leaving 8 bases between. Germline CDR1 and CDR2: SGHRS and YFSETQ. CDR3 residues: CASSLEGFNTGELFF. The CDR3 bases are TGCGCCAGCAGCTTGGAGGGATTTAACACCGGGGAGCTGTTTTTT.

This chain uses TRBV6-1 with TRBJ1-5, with 7 nucleotides matching TRBD1. CDR3 length equals 16 residues. Trimming cost V 3 bases and J 1 base; bases outside gene matches: 6. Per the germline V gene, CDR1 is MNHNS and CDR2 is SASEGT. The CDR3: CASSERQGGSNQPQHF. The DNA of the CDR3 is TGTGCCAGCAGTGAGAGACAGGGTGGGAGCAATCAGCCCCAGCATTTT.

This clonotype occurred many times. This rearrangement joins TRBV7-2 to TRBJ2-7; a weak D match, TRBD1 (5 bases). Between the trimmed V and J ends, which lost 3 bases and 6 bases, there was a span of 15 bases. Germline V CDR1 and CDR2: SGHTA, FQGNSA. CDR3 length: 14 amino acids. CDR3 in amino acids: CASSLGLKGSEQYF. DNA of the CDR3: TGTGCCAGCAGCTTGGGCCTTAAGGGGTCCGAGCAGTACTTC.

Ten or more counts support this clonotype. The J gene is TRBJ2-1, the V gene TRBV5-1; TRBD2 matches 11 bases. Looked up from germline, CDR1 is SGHRS and CDR2 is YFSETQ. J gave up 8 bases and V 0 bases, and 7 bases lay outside the gene matches. The CDR3 is 16 residues long. The CDR3 here is CASSLVSGRAAHEQFF. As DNA, the CDR3 is TGCGCCAGCAGCTTGGTTAGCGGGAGGGCCGCTCATGAGCAGTTCTTC. The full variable domain, in which reference TRBV5-1 and TRBJ2-1 provide the parts outside the CDR3, is KAGVTQTPRYLIKTRGQQVTLSCSPISGHRSVSWYQQTPGQGLQFLFEYFSETQRNKGNFPGRFSGRQFSNSRSEMNVSTLELGDSALYLCASSLVSGRAAHEQFFGPGTRLTVL.

This sequence joins TRBV6-5 and TRBJ1-5; tentative D call: TRBD1 (6 bases). The germline V gene has CDR1 MNHEY and CDR2 SVGAGI. V was clipped by 6 bases and J by 5 bases, with 8 bases between them. The CDR3 contains 12 residues. The CDR3 spells CASRQGYQPQHF. The DNA for the CDR3 is TGTGCCAGCAGACAGGGCTATCAGCCCCAGCATTTT.

This rearrangement joins TRBV28 to TRBJ2-3; D is undetermined. This CDR3 has 13 residues. Germline values: CDR1 MDHEN, CDR2 SYDVKM. V gave up 11 bases and J gave up 4 bases, with 16 bases separating them. The CDR3 loop is CAARRRSPDTQYF. CDR3 sequence (DNA): TGTGCCGCACGGCGCAGAAGTCCAGATACGCAGTATTTT.

The V and J genes are TRBV14 and TRBJ1-2; D is possibly TRBD1 (5 bases). CDR1 and CDR2 from the germline V gene are SGHDN and FVKESK. The CDR3 runs 14 residues. The ends were cut back, 11 bases at V and 4 bases at J, with 20 bases in the middle. For the CDR3, the DNA is TGTGCCTGGAGTGTGTTAGGGGTGGTCTATGGCTACACCTTC. Residues: CAWSVLGVVYGYTF.

The rearrangement links TRBV11-2 to TRBJ2-7, with 8 nucleotides matching TRBD1. With V trimmed by 2 bases and J by 4 bases, 7 bases remained unmatched. The CDR3 sequence is 15 residues long. Germline-derived CDR1 and CDR2 are SGHAT and FQNNGV. The CDR3 here is CASSLQGASLYEQYF. CDR3 sequence (DNA): TGTGCCAGCAGCTTACAGGGGGCCAGCCTATACGAGCAGTACTTC.

The chain combines TRBV25-1 with TRBJ2-2; D is undetermined. V was trimmed by 10 bases and J by 1 base, leaving 10 bases between them. The germline gives CDR1 MGHDK, CDR2 SYGVNS. This CDR3 contains 13 residues. CDR3 DNA: TGTGCCACCAAAAATCGGAACACCGGGGAGCTGTTTTTT. Amino acid sequence: CATKNRNTGELFF.

Turning to this clonotype: Germline and junction disagree at one end, which may indicate a read error. This chain links TRBV20-1 with TRBJ1-3, with D uncertain. The CDR3 totals 8 residues. Germline-derived CDR1 and CDR2 are DFQATT and SNEGSKA (reference sequence). This CDR3 is CSARDLNF. The CDR3 DNA reads TGCAGTGCTAGAGACTTGAATTTT.

Remarks on this clonotype: A much larger clone is a single base away; this may be a read error. This chain uses TRBV6-2 or TRBV6-3 with TRBJ1-5, with 7 nucleotides matching TRBD1. This CDR3 has 14 amino acids. Per germline, CDR1 MNHEY and CDR2 SVGEGT. V gave up 8 bases and J gave up 4 bases; unmatched junction bases: 8. In nucleotides, the CDR3 is TGTGCCAGCGCACCACAGGGGTTTAATCAGCCCCAGCATTTT. Protein: CASAPQGFNQPQHF.

This clonotype was observed at least ten times. The chain uses TRBV7-9 and TRBJ2-3; no clear D gene. CDR1 SEHNR and CDR2 FQNEAQ come from the germline V gene (reference sequence). The CDR3 loop spans 13 amino acids. V shed 1 base and J shed 3 bases, with 5 bases lying between them. The CDR3 reads CASSLEITDTQYF. CDR3 nucleotide sequence: TGTGCCAGCAGCTTAGAAATAACAGATACGCAGTATTTT.

This clonotype was recorded only once. The chain carries TRBV5-1 and TRBJ1-4, with D possibly being TRBD1 (5 bases). The CDR3 is 15 residues long. The germline V gene has CDR1 SGHRS and CDR2 YFSETQ. Trimming removed 4 bases from V and 2 bases from J, with 12 bases in between. The DNA of the CDR3 is TGCGCCAGCAGCCCCGGGGGTTCGACTAATGAAAAACTGTTTTTT. Protein product: CASSPGGSTNEKLFF.

This rearrangement joins TRBV6-4 to TRBJ1-3; D is uncertain. Germline V lookup: CDR1 MRHNA, CDR2 SNTAGT. Trimming cost V 6 bases and J 7 bases, with 16 bases left between them. This CDR3 contains 14 residues. The CDR3 sequence is CASSWKTSANTIYF. As DNA, the CDR3 is TGTGCCAGCAGCTGGAAGACTAGCGCCAACACCATATATTTT.